The clone carrying this T cell receptor beta chain was observed a few times. This sample stems from a study of T-cell reconstitution after alpha-beta-depleted transplantation in children. Library preparation (for TCRbeta) was performed with unique molecular identifiers. TCRdb called the PCR reads again in MiXCR, with one record for every CDR3 protein. The sample has hundreds of thousands of distinct CDR3 sequences, over 9.5% seen once; the top ten hold about 4.2%. Germline CDR1 reads LGHDT; CDR2 reads YNNKEL (reference sequence). CDR3 length: 18 amino acids. V dropped 4 bases and J dropped 8; count of bases not matched to a gene: 13.

The sequence was obtained from a human donor who donated a stem cell graft to a child with acute myeloid leukemia. The chain employs TRBV3-1 and TRBJ2-1; 14 bases line up with TRBD2. The starting material was PBMCs from the stem cell graft donor, obtained from the stem cell graft. CDR3 sequence reads: CASSPGLAGGSRGDEQFF. The CDR3 coding sequence is TGTGCCAGCAGCCCAGGACTAGCGGGAGGTTCACGGGGGGATGAGCAGTTCTTC.